This T cell receptor beta chain was identified in a study of blood T cell repertoires in COVID-19. Across the whole study: The origin of the acute and convalescent COVID-19 samples was the United States, Italy and Spain. From T cells, B-cell-depleted T cells, or PBMCs came the material, which was cDNA or gDNA.

Germline CDR1 reads SQVTM; CDR2 reads ANQGSEA. The CDR3 extends over 12 amino acids. V lost 4 bases and J lost 4; bases outside the gene matches: 3. Per the original data handling: Cell counts per sample came from amplifying reference gene primers. Method: immunoSEQ multiplex PCR; TCRdb's copy keeps in-frame clones and lacks some. V and J calls plus clone size are reproduced from that table; the DNA served to infer D and trimming. Here the sample spans around 320,000 clones, around 85% being singletons. The V and J genes are TRBV29-1 and TRBJ1-1; 7 nucleotides line up with TRBD1. Sequenced input: peripheral blood. This clonotype originated in a human donor in a cohort sampled during active COVID-19. The CDR3 spells CSVGQGSTEAFF. CDR3 in DNA: TGCAGCGTTGGACAGGGATCCACTGAAGCTTTCTTT.